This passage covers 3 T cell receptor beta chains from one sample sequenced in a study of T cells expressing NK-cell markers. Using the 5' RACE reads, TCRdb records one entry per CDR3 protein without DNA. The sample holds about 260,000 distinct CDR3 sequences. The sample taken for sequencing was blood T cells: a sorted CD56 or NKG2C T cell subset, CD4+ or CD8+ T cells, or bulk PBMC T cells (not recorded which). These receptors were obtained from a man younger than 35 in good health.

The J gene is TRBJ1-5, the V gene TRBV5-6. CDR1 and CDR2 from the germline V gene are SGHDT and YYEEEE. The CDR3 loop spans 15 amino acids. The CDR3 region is CASSLGVGSNQPQHF.

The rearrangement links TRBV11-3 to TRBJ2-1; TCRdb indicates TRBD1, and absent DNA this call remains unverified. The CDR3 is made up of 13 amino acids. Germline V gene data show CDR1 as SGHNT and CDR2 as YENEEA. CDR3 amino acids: CASTKRGDNEQFF.

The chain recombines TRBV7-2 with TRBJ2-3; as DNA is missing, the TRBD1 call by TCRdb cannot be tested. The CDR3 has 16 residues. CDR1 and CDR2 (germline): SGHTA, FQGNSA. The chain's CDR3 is CASSSGQRGNTDTQYF.